These 6 T cell receptor beta chains came from one sample sequenced in a study of graft-versus-host responses after intestinal transplantation. This table comes from immunoSEQ multiplex PCR, and its TCRdb copy is limited to in-frame clones, with some not included. This sample has about 47,000 clones, with 85% to 95% found just once. Sequencing was performed on PBMCs, taken roughly 860 days after a first intestinal transplant, on the day of a second. These receptors all come from a human patient who received an intestinal transplant, so some T cells may come from the graft donor.

The chain has TRBV6-5 and TRBJ2-2, with 10 bases aligning to TRBD2. Germline V gives CDR1 MNHEY, CDR2 SVGAGI. The CDR3 has 15 residues. V shed 2 bases and J 6 bases; nucleotides not matched to a gene: 3. The chain's CDR3 is CASSYRSGRAGELFF. The CDR3 DNA sequence: TGTGCCAGCAGTTACCGCAGCGGGAGGGCCGGGGAGCTGTTTTTT.

V usage is TRBV29-1 and J usage is TRBJ1-4; 8 nucleotides align to TRBD1. J gave up 10 bases and V 7 bases, and 11 bases lay outside the gene matches. CDR1 is SQVTM and CDR2 is ANQGSEA in the germline V gene. This CDR3 has 13 amino acids. In nucleotides, the CDR3 is TGCAGCGCCCCGGACAGGGAATTTGGAAAACTGTTTTTT. It specifies CSAPDREFGKLFF.

The chain has TRBV9 and TRBJ2-7; a possible D gene is TRBD2 (5 bases). This CDR3 has 15 residues. Germline V lookup: CDR1 SGDLS, CDR2 YYNGEE. The V end lost 0 bases, the J end lost 0 bases, and 10 bases lay between the germline ends. This CDR3 reads CASSVAGAVSYEQYF. CDR3 DNA: TGTGCCAGCAGCGTAGCAGGAGCGGTCTCCTACGAGCAGTACTTC.

The count of this clone is one. The J gene is TRBJ2-5, the V gene TRBV6-4, with 7 bases that match TRBD2. The length of the CDR3 is 17 residues. The ends lost 2 bases at V and 2 bases at J; junction bases unmatched: 11. Per germline, CDR1 MRHNA and CDR2 SNTAGT. This CDR3 is CASSDPYPREGQETQYF. The CDR3 DNA reads as TGTGCCAGCAGTGACCCTTACCCGAGGGAGGGACAAGAGACCCAGTACTTC.

The V gene is TRBV28, the J gene TRBJ1-4, with D perhaps matching TRBD1 (5 bases). CDR3 length: 15 amino acids. Germline CDR1 MDHEN, CDR2 SYDVKM. The V end lost 1 base, the J end lost 6 bases, and 12 bases lay between the germline ends. The CDR3 sequence is CASSLFKGAYEKLFF. The DNA of the CDR3 is TGTGCCAGCAGTTTATTTAAAGGGGCATATGAAAAACTGTTTTTT.

This rearrangement joins TRBV9 to TRBJ2-5, with 7 bases fitting TRBD2. This CDR3 comprises 16 residues. With 4 bases clipped from V and 2 bases from J, the junction kept 11 bases outside the gene matches. CDR1 is SGDLS and CDR2 is YYNGEE in the germline V gene. CDR3 loop: CASSPTSEPFQETQYF. CDR3 nucleotides: TGTGCCAGCAGCCCCACTAGCGAGCCCTTTCAAGAGACCCAGTACTTC. Full variable domain (remainder filled in from reference TRBV9 and TRBJ2-5): DSGVTQTPKHLITATGQRVTLRCSPRSGDLSVYWYQQSLDQGLQFLIQYYNGEERAKGNILERFSAQQFPDLHSELNLSSLELGDSALYFCASSPTSEPFQETQYFGPGTRLLVL.